Given below is one T cell receptor (beta chain) in context. These data belong to a study of blood T cell repertoires in COVID-19. Looking at the study overall: The cDNA or gDNA used as material had been derived from T cells, B-cell-depleted T cells, or PBMCs.

The data were produced by immunoSEQ multiplex PCR, yet TCRdb's version contains in-frame clones alone and is incomplete. Counted here are about 200,000 clones, roughly 88% occurring once; the ten biggest clones make up 5% to 7%. Germline values: CDR1 SGHRS, CDR2 YFSETQ. The CDR3 covers 13 residues. Deletions cut 3 bases from V and 0 bases from J, with 3 bases between. Participants reported their clinical history, and cohort assignment relied on those reports. The rearrangement joins TRBV5-1 to TRBJ2-2; D gene ambiguous. This clonotype was obtained from a man aged 35 to 55 with acute COVID-19. The sequencing input was PBMCs or T cells enriched from blood (not recorded which). The CDR3 nucleotides read TGCGCCAGCAGCTCCACGAACACCGGGGAGCTGTTTTTT. Translated, it gives CASSSTNTGELFF.